This entry features one T cell receptor (beta chain) sequence. The CDR3 runs to 16 residues. With 4 bases clipped from V and 6 bases from J, the junction kept 6 bases outside the gene matches. Germline values: CDR1 SGHDT, CDR2 YYEEEE. This sample was taken from a study of shared T cell receptors in the human thymus. Here immunoSEQ multiplex PCR was the method, and the copy in TCRdb shows in-frame clones only, minus some. The sample carries a few hundred thousand clones, roughly 94% recorded once. This clonotype was sampled from a human donor. The chain recombines TRBV5-6 with TRBJ2-1, with 14 bases matching TRBD2. The sequencing input was thymocytes. CDR3 amino acids: CASSTKTSGRGNEQFF. The CDR3 nucleotides are TGTGCCAGCAGCACCAAGACTAGCGGGAGGGGCAATGAGCAGTTCTTC.